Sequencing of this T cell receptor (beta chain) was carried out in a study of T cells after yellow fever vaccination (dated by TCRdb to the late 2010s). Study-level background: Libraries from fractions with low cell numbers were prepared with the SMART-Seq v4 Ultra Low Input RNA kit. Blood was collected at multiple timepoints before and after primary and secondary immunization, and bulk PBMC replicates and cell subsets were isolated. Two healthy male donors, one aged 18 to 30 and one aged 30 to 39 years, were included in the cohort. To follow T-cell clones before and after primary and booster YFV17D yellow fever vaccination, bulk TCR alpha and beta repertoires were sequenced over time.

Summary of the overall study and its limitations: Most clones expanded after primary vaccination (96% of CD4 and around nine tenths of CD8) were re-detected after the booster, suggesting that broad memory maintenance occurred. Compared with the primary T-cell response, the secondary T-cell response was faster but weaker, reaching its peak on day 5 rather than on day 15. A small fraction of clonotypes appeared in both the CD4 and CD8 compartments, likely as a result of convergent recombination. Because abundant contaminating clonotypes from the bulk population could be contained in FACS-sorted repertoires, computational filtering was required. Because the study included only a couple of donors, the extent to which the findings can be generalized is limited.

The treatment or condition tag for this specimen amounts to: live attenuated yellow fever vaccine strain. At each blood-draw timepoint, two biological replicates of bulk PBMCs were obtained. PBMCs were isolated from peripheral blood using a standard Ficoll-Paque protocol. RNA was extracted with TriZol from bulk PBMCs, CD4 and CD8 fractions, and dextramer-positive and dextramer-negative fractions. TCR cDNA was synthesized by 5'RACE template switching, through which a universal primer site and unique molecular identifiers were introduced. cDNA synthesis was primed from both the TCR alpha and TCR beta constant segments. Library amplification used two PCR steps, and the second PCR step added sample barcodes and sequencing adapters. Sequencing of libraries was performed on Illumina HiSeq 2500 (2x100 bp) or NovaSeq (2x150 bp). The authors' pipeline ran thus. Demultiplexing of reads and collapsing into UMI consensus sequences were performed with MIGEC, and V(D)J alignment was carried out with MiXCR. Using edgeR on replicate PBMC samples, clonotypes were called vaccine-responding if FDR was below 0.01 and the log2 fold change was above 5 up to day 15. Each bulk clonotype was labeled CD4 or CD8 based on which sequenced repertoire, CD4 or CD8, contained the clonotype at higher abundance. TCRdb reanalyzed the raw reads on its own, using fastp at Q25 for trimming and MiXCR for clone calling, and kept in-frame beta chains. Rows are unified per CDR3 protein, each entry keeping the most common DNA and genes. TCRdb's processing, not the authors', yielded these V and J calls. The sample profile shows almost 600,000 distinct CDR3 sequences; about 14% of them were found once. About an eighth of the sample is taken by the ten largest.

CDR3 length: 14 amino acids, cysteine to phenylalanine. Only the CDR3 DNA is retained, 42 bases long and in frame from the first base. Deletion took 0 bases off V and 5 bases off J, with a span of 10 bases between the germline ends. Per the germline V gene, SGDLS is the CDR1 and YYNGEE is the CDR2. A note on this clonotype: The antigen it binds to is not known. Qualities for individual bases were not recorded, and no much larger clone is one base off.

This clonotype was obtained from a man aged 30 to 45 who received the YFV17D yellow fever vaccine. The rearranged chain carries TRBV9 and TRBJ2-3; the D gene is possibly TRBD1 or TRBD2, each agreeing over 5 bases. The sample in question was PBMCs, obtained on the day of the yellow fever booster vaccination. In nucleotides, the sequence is TGTGCCAGCAGCGTAGATTGGGGGAAAGATACGCAGTATTTT. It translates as CASSVDWGKDTQYF.